This entry concerns a single TCR beta chain. Antigen unknown. This sample's TCRbeta library carried unique molecular identifier barcodes. TCRdb itself ran the PCR reads through MiXCR, one entry per CDR3 protein. The table includes about 460,000 distinct CDR3 sequences, over 9.5% detected once. Looked up from germline, CDR1 is LNHDA and CDR2 is SQIVND (reference sequence). Trimming took 8 bases from V and 5 from J, leaving 13 bases between them. The CDR3 totals 13 residues. This sample was taken from a study of T-cell reconstitution after alpha-beta-depleted transplantation in children. Study conclusions and caveats: Reportedly, alpha-beta T cells present about two months post-transplant originated from several hundred expanded clones of graft origin. Surviving thymic progenitors and recipient T cells were the source of high TCRbeta diversity at day 60 in some patients.

This sequence was found in a child under 10 years old with inherited bone marrow failure, due to receive a stem cell transplant. The chain employs TRBV19 and TRBJ2-4; perhaps TRBD2 as D (6 bases). The starting material was PBMCs, obtained before TCRalphabeta/CD19-depleted stem cell transplant. The CDR3 is CASGWRDENIQYF. CDR3 DNA sequence: TGTGCCAGTGGATGGAGGGATGAAAACATTCAGTACTTC.